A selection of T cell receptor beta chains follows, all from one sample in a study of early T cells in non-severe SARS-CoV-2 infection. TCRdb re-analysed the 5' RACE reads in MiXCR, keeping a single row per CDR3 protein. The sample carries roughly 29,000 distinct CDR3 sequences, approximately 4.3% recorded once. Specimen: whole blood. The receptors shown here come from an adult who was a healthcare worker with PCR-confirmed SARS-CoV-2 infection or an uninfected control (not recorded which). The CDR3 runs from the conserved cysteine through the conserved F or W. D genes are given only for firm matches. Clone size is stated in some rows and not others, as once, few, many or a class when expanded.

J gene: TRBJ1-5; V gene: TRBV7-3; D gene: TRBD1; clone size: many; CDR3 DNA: TGTGCCAGCAGCCAATCCGGGACAGGCAATCAGCCCCAGCATTTT; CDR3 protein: CASSQSGTGNQPQHF
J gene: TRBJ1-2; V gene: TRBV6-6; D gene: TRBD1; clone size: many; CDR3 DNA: TGTGCCAGCAGTTACCCGGGACAGGAGGGGGGCTACACCTTC; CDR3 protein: CASSYPGQEGGYTF
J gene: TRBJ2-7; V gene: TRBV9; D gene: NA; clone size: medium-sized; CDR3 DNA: TGTGCCAGCAGCGCTGGACCGAACTTTTACGAGCAGTACTTC; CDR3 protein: CASSAGPNFYEQYF
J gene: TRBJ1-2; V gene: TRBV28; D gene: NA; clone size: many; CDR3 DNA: TGTGCCAGCACTGAGCCGCTGGCCTTAACCTCTTATGGCTACACCTTC; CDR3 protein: CASTEPLALTSYGYTF
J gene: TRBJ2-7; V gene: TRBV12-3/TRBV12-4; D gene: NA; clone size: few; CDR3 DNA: TGTGCCAGCAGTCCAGGGACGAGCGCTTATCACTTC; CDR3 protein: CASSPGTSAYHF
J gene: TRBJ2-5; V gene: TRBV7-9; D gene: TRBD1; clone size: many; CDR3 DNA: TGTGCCGGACAGGGGCAAGAGACCCAGTACTTC; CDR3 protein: CAGQGQETQYF
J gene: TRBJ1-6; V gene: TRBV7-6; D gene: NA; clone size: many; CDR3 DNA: TGTGCCAGCAGACAGGACAGATCTTCTAATTCACCCCTCCACTTT; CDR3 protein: CASRQDRSSNSPLHF
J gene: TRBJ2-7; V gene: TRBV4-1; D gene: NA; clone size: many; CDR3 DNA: TGCGCCAGCAGCCAAGAAGGGGCGAGCTCCTACGAGCAGTACTTC; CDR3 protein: CASSQEGASSYEQYF
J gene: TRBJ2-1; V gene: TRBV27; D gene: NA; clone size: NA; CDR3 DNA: TGTGCCAGCGCGCCGGCACAAACACACGCTGAGCAGTTCTTC; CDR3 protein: CASAPAQTHAEQFF
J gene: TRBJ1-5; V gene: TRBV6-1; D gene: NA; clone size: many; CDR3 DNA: TGTGCCAGCAGTGATGGGCAGGTCCTCCTTAGCAATCAGCCCCAGCATTTT; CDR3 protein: CASSDGQVLLSNQPQHF
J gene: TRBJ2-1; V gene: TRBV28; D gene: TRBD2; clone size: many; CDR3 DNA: TGTGCCAGCGGGAAAAGCGGGAGGAGGTTGAAGTTCTTC; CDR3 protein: CASGKSGRRLKFF
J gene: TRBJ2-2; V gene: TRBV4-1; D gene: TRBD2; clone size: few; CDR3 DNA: TGCGCCAGCAGCCGATTAGCGGGAGTTACCGGGGAGCTGTTTTTT; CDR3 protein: CASSRLAGVTGELFF
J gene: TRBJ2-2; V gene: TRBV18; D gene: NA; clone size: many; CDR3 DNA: TGTGCCAGCTCACCACCGAAACTCAATAACAAGGGTCCCGGGGAGCTGTTTTTT; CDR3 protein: CASSPPKLNNKGPGELFF
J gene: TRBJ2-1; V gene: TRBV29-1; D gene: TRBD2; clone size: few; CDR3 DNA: TGCAGCGTTGATTCGGGGGCTAGCGGGGACAATGAGCAGTTCTTC; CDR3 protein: CSVDSGASGDNEQFF
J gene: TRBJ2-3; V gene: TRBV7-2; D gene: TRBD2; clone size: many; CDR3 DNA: TGTGCCAGCAGCACCGGACTAGCGGGACTCACAGATACGCAGTATTTT; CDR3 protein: CASSTGLAGLTDTQYF
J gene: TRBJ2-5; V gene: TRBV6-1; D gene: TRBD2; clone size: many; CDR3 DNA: TGTGCCAGCAGTGAAGTGGCTAGCGGGGCTGGACGACAAGAGACCCAGTACTTC; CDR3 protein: CASSEVASGAGRQETQYF
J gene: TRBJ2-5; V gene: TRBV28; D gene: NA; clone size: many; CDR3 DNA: TGTGCCAGCAGCCACAGGGGGGGTAAAGAGACCCAGTACTTC; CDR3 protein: CASSHRGGKETQYF
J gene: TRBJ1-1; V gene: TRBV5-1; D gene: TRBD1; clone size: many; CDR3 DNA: TGCGCCAGCAGCACACAGGGGCCAGGCACTGAAGCTTTCTTT; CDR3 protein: CASSTQGPGTEAFF
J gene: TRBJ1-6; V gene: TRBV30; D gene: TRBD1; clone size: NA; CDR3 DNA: TGTGCCCCCCACCTGGGACAGGGGAATTCACCCCTCCACTTT; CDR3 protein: CAPHLGQGNSPLHF
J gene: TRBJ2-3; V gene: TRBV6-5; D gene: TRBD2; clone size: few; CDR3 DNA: TGTGCCAGCAGTTATAGGGGACTAGCGGACACAGATACGCAGTATTTT; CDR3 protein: CASSYRGLADTDTQYF
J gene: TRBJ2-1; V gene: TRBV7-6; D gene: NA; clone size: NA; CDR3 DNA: TGTGCCAGCAGCTATATGCAGAGGGAGCAGTTCTTC; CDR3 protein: CASSYMQREQFF
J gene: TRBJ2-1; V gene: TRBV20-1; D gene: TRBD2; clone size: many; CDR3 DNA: TGCAGTGCAACGGGACTAGCGGGGGGGCTCCCCAATGAGCAGTTCTTC; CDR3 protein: CSATGLAGGLPNEQFF
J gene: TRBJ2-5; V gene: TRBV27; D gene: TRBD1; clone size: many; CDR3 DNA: TGTGCCAGCAGCTCCGGGACAGGGGGCGTAGAGACCCAGTACTTC; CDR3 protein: CASSSGTGGVETQYF
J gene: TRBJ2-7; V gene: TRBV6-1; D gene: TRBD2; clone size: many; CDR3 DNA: TGTGCCAGCGATGGACTAGCGGCTTCTTACGAGCAGTACTTC; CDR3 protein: CASDGLAASYEQYF
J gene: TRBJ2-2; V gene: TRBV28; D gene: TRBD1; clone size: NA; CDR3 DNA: TGTGCCAGCAGAACATCCGGGACAGGGGCCACCGGGGAGCTGTTTTTT; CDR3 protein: CASRTSGTGATGELFF
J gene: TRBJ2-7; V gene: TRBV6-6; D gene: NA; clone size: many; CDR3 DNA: TGTGCCAGCAGCCCAGCAGGGGACCCTCCCTACGAGCAGTACTTC; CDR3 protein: CASSPAGDPPYEQYF
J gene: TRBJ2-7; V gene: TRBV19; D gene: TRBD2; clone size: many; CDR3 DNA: TGTGCCAGTAGGAAAACTAGCGGGAGTTACGAGCAGTACTTC; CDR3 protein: CASRKTSGSYEQYF
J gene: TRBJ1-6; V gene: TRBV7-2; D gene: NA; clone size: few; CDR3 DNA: TGTGCCAGCAGCTCCCGGGGGGATTCACCCCTCCACTTT; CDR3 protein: CASSSRGDSPLHF
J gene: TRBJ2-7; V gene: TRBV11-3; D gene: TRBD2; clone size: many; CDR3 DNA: TGTGCCAGCAGCCCCAGCGGGGGCCCCTACGAGCAGTACTTC; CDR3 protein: CASSPSGGPYEQYF
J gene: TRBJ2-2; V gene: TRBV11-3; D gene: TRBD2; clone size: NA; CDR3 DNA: TGTGCCAGCAGCTTAGTCCTCAGCGGGACGAACACCGGGGAGCTGTTTTTT; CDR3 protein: CASSLVLSGTNTGELFF
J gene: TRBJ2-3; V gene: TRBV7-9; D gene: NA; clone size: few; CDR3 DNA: TGTGCCAGCAGCTTACTTGCAGGTCTGAGCACAGATACGCAGTATTTT; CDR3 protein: CASSLLAGLSTDTQYF